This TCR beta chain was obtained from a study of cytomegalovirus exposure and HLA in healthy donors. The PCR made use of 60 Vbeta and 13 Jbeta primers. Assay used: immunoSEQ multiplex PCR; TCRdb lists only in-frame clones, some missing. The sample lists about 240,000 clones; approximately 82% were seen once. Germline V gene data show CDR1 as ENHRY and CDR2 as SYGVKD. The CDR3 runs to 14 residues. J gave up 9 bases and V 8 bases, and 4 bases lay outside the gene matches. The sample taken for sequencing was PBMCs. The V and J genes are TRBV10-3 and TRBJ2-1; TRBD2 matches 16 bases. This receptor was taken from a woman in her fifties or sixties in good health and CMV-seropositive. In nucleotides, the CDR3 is TGTGCCATCGAGGGACTAGCGGGAGGGGGTGAGCAGTTCTTC. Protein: CAIEGLAGGGEQFF.